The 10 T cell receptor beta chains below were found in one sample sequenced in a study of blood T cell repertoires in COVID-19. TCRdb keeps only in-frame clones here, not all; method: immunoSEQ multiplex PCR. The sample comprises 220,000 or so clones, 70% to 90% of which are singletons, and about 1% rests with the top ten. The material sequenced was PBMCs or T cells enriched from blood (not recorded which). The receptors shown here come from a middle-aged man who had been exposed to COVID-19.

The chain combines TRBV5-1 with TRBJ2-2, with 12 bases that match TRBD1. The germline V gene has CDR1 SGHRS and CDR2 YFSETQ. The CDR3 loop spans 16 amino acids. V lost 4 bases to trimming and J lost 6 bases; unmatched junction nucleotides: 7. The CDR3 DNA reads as TGCGCCAGCAGCCCCCCGGGACAGGGGGCATCCGGGGAGCTGTTTTTT. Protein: CASSPPGQGASGELFF. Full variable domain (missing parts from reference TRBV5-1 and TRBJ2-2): KAGVTQTPRYLIKTRGQQVTLSCSPISGHRSVSWYQQTPGQGLQFLFEYFSETQRNKGNFPGRFSGRQFSNSRSEMNVSTLELGDSALYLCASSPPGQGASGELFFGEGSRLTVL.

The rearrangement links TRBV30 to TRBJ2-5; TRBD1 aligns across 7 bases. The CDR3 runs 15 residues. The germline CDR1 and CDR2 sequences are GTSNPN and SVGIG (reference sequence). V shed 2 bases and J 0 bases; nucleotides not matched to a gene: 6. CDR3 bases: TGTGCCTGGAGTTGGACAGGTGGGCACCAAGAGACCCAGTACTTC. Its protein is CAWSWTGGHQETQYF.

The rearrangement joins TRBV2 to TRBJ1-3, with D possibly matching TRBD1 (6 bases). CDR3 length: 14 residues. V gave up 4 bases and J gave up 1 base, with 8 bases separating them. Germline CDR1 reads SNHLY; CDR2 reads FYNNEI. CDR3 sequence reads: CASSVQGSGNTIYF. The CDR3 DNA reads TGTGCCAGCAGTGTACAGGGTTCTGGAAACACCATATATTTT.

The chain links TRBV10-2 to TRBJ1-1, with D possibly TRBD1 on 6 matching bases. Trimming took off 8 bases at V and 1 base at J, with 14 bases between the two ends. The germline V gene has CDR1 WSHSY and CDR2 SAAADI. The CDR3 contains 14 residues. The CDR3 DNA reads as TGCGCCAGCTCGGAAGGGACACCGAACACTGAAGCTTTCTTT. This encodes CASSEGTPNTEAFF.

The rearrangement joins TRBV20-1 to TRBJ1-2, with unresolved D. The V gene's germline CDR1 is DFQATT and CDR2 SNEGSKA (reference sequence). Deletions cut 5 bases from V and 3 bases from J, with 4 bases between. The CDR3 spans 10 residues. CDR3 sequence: CSAPDYGYTF. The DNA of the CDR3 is TGCAGTGCTCCAGACTATGGCTACACCTTC.

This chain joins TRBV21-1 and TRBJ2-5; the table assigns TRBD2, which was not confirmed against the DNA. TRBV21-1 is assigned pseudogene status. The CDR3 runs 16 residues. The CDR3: CASSKSETSSLETQYF. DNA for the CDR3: TGTGCCAGCAGCAAAAGTGAGACTAGCAGTTTAGAGACCCAGTACTTC.

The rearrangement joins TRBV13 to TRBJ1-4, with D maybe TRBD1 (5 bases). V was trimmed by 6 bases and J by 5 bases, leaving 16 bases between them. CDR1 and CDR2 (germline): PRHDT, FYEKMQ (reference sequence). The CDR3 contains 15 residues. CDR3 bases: TGTGCCAGCAGTCGTAGGGGACGGGAGAATGAAAAACTGTTTTTT. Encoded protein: CASSRRGRENEKLFF.

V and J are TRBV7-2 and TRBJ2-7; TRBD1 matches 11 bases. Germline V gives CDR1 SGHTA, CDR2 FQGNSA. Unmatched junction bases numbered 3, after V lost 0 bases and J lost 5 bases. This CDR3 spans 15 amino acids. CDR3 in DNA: TGTGCCAGCAGCTTAGCCGGGACAGGGGGTAACGAGCAGTACTTC. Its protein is CASSLAGTGGNEQYF.

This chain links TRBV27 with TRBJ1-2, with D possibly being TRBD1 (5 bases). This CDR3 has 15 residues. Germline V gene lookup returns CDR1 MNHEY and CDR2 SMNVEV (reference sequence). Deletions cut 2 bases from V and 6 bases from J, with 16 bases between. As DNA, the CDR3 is TGTGCCAGCAGTTTAGACACCCGGGGGTACCATGGCTACACCTTC. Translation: CASSLDTRGYHGYTF.

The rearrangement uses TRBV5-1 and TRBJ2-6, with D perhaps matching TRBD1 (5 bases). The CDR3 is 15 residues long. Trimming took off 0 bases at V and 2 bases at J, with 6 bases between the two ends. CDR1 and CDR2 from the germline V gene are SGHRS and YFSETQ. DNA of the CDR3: TGCGCCAGCAGCTTGGTAGGGGCTGGGGCCAACGTCCTGACTTTC. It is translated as CASSLVGAGANVLTF.